What follows are 22 T cell receptor beta chains derived from one specimen sequenced in a study of CXCR3-negative and CXCR3-positive naive CD8 T cells. Notes on the study in general: Naive cells that were CXCR3-positive had more hydrophobic TRB CDR3s (compared with CXCR3-negative naive cells).

Their cognate antigens are unknown. Via 5' RACE with UMI labels, TRB cDNA libraries were prepared. TCRdb reanalyzed the 5' RACE reads and collapses them to one entry per CDR3 protein, without DNA. The data show some 150,000 distinct CDR3 sequences, and the top ten clones hold around 0.3%. The material sequenced was naive CXCR3+ CD8+ T cells from blood. Documented subset: CD45RO-CCR7+CD27+CD95- naive CD8+ T cells expressing CXCR3 (TNR3+). These receptors all come from a human donor in good health. Some clones in this sample may be carry-over from other donors' samples.

The chain recombines TRBV9 with TRBJ2-5; absent DNA, TCRdb's TRBD2 call cannot be checked. The CDR3 extends over 14 amino acids. Germline CDR1 is SGDLS and CDR2 is YYNGEE. The CDR3 spells CASSARDFQETQYF.

The genes are TRBV7-9 and TRBJ1-1. CDR3 size: 15 residues. Per germline, CDR1 SEHNR and CDR2 FQNEAQ (reference sequence). CDR3 residues: CASSPQLGLDTEAFF.

The J gene is TRBJ2-7, the V gene TRBV28; the D gene TCRdb calls, TRBD1, cannot be checked with no DNA. CDR3 length equals 15 residues. In germline, CDR1 is MDHEN, CDR2 SYDVKM. CDR3 residues: CASSSIMGQLYEQYF.

J is TRBJ2-5 and V is TRBV5-1. This CDR3 is built from 14 residues. The germline V gene encodes CDR1 SGHRS and CDR2 YFSETQ. CDR3 residues: CASSLGGTQETQYF.

This chain links TRBV23-1 with TRBJ2-5; without DNA, the TCRdb call of TRBD1 cannot be checked. TRBV23-1 is reported as an ORF; its role is uncertain. CDR3 size: 17 residues. The chain's CDR3 is CASSQSAHRGWQETQYF.

The V and J genes are TRBV27 and TRBJ2-1. CDR1 is MNHEY, CDR2 SMNVEV, per germline (reference sequence). CDR3 size: 15 residues. CDR3 amino acids: CASSFFGGSYNEQFF.

This chain connects TRBV21-1 to TRBJ1-3. TRBV21-1 is designated a pseudogene. The CDR3 has 17 amino acids. The CDR3 sequence is CASSKVWGAVCGNTIYF.

The V call is TRBV5-6, the J call TRBJ2-3; the D call from TCRdb, TRBD1, cannot be confirmed without DNA. Germline assignment: CDR1 SGHDT and CDR2 YYEEEE. This CDR3 spans 16 amino acids. This chain's CDR3 is CASSLADRMIVDTQYF.

The chain is built from TRBV28 and TRBJ2-7; TCRdb calls TRBD2, which cannot be checked without DNA. Germline loops: CDR1 MDHEN, CDR2 SYDVKM. The length of the CDR3 is 18 residues. This chain's CDR3 is CASSPDPRERGRAGEQYF.

The CDR3 loop reads CASSETVLKTPRDNEQFF. The rearrangement links TRBV10-1 to TRBJ2-1; lacking DNA, the TRBD1 call made by TCRdb goes unchecked. Per the germline V gene, CDR1 is WNHNN and CDR2 is SYGVQD (reference sequence). CDR3 size: 18 residues.

This chain connects TRBV7-3 to TRBJ2-5; the D call from TCRdb, TRBD1, cannot be confirmed without DNA. CDR3 length equals 16 residues. Germline CDR1 reads SGHTA; CDR2 reads FQGTGA. CDR3 sequence: CASSLGQGAFGETQYF.

The rearrangement links TRBV11-2 to TRBJ1-1. The CDR3 length is 11 residues. The germline CDR1 and CDR2 sequences are SGHAT and FQNNGV. The chain's CDR3 is CASSLGGFTDF.

The rearrangement joins TRBV29-1 to TRBJ1-1; there is no DNA to check the TCRdb D call of TRBD1. Germline V gives CDR1 SQVTM, CDR2 ANQGSEA. The CDR3 contains 12 residues. CDR3 sequence reads: CSVEWDREGAFF.

The chain joins TRBV5-1 to TRBJ1-6. Looked up from germline, CDR1 is SGHRS and CDR2 is YFSETQ. This CDR3 is built from 14 residues. The CDR3 protein is CASSLEGLNSPLHF.

This chain uses TRBV12-2 with TRBJ1-6; lacking DNA, the TRBD1 call made by TCRdb goes unchecked. TRBV12-2 is noted as a pseudogene. This CDR3 spans 17 amino acids. The chain's CDR3 is CASRPTSTGTVNSPLHF.

The gene calls are TRBV7-8 and TRBJ2-7; TCRdb's assignment of TRBD2 cannot be checked, as there is no DNA. The CDR3 runs to 12 residues. CDR1 and CDR2 from the germline V gene are SGHVS and FQNEAQ. The CDR3 here is CASSFPEGEQYF.

This chain connects TRBV21-1 to TRBJ1-6. TRBV21-1 is noted as a pseudogene. There are 13 residues in the CDR3. CDR3 in amino acids: CASRSGPDSPLHF.

The gene calls are TRBV7-2 and TRBJ2-7; TCRdb outputs TRBD1, but without DNA this stays unchecked. This CDR3 comprises 14 residues. Germline V gives CDR1 SGHTA, CDR2 FQGNSA. The CDR3 sequence: CASTIGTGAYEQYF.

The V and J genes are TRBV7-9 and TRBJ2-3; TCRdb picks TRBD1, but there is no DNA to check that call. The germline CDR1 and CDR2 sequences are SEHNR and FQNEAQ (reference sequence). There are 16 residues in the CDR3. CDR3 protein: CASSLRQGEETDTQYF.

V and J are TRBV5-1 and TRBJ2-1; TCRdb's assignment of TRBD1 cannot be checked, as there is no DNA. Germline V gives CDR1 SGHRS, CDR2 YFSETQ. CDR3 length: 13 residues. This chain's CDR3 is CASSELGGNEQFF.

V is TRBV6-6 and J is TRBJ1-5. CDR3 size: 17 residues. Germline V CDR1 and CDR2: MNHNY, SVGAGI (reference sequence). This CDR3 reads CASSYHYDLGNNQPQHF.

This chain uses TRBV7-9 with TRBJ2-7; the TCRdb call, TRBD2, lacks DNA for checking. The CDR3 totals 15 residues. From germline, CDR1 is SEHNR and CDR2 FQNEAQ (reference sequence). This CDR3 reads CASSGLLAGGYEQYF.